This paragraph covers one T cell receptor beta chain sequence. Its antigen is as yet unknown. Germline V gene lookup returns CDR1 SGHTA and CDR2 FQGNSA. Trimming took 6 bases from V and 0 from J, leaving 18 bases between them. This CDR3 is 17 amino acids long. The data are from a study of blood T cells in healthy people across ages. Study-wide background: Capturing about one barcoded beta molecule per two T cells was achieved by template switching. Broader study findings: Total diversity from one million sequenced T cells was likely underestimated. Age advanced and TCR beta diversity per million T cells fell, roughly linearly. In these data, TCR beta diversity tracked strongly with naive T cell percentage.

Through a sample-barcoded 5' primer and a J-beta primer mix, a second PCR was run for about 7 to 12 cycles. MiXCR, run by TCRdb on the 5' RACE reads, gives a single entry per CDR3 protein. The table includes roughly 1.9 million distinct CDR3 sequences, roughly 43% detected once. The sample consisted of blood. The sequence came from a human donor in good health. This rearrangement joins TRBV7-2 to TRBJ2-1, with a weak D call TRBD2 (6 bases). The CDR3 sequence: CASRRTSGPSSYNEQFF. Written as DNA, the CDR3 is TGTGCCAGCAGACGAACGAGCGGGCCGAGCTCCTACAATGAGCAGTTCTTC.